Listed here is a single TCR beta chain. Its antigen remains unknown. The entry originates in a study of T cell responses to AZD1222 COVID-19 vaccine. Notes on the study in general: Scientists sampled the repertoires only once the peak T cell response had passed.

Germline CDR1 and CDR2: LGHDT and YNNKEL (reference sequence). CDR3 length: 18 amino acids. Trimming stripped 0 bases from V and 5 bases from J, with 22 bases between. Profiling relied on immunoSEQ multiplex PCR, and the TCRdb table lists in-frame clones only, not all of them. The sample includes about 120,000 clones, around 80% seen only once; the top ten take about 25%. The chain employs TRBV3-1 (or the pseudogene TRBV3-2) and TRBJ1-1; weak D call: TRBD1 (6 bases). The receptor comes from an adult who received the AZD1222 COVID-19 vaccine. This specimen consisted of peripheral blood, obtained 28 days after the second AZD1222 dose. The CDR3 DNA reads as TGTGCCAGCAGCCAAGATGTGATCACCGACAGGTTTAAAACTGAAGCTTTCTTT. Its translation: CASSQDVITDRFKTEAFF.